This TCR beta chain was profiled in a study of cytomegalovirus exposure and HLA in healthy donors. Findings and limits, study-wide: The presence/absence work took it that sequencing depth was about the same across donors. A missense DCLRE1C variant was associated with V- and J-gene trimming of TCR beta chains in a later analysis, and an independent cohort replicated the association. According to a later analysis, donors in an Asian-associated ancestry cluster reportedly had fewer N-insertions than the 666-donor mean.

Germline V gene lookup returns CDR1 GTSNPN and CDR2 SVGIG (reference sequence). The ends were cut back, 1 base at V and 7 bases at J, with 10 bases in the middle. There are 12 residues in the CDR3. Points on this clone: Its antigen is currently unknown.

Primers: 60 Vbeta forward and 13 Jbeta reverse. TCRdb's copy holds only in-frame clones and misses some; the assay was immunoSEQ multiplex PCR. Of over 100,000 clones in the sample, roughly 73% were seen once. The sequencing sample was made of PBMCs. The J gene is TRBJ1-2, the V gene TRBV30, with a tentative D call TRBD1 (6 bases). The receptor's source is a woman in her 30s in good health and CMV-seronegative. The CDR3: CAWSGGGGGYTF. The CDR3 nucleotides read TGTGCCTGGAGTGGGGGGGGCGGTGGCTACACCTTC.